This TCR beta chain stems from a study of beta chain features in type 1 diabetes. In the case of this clone: The antigen remains unidentified.

Germline V lookup: CDR1 LNHDA, CDR2 SQIVND (reference sequence). The CDR3 runs 12 residues. The V end was cut by 10 bases, the J end by 4 bases, with 11 bases between. The study's findings and limits: Patients and controls would be equally affected if PCR favored shorter templates. There was a moderate but significant shortening of TCRB CDR3s in all four CD4+ subsets of Type 1 diabetes patients. The study left unresolved whether HLA type influences TCRB rearrangement. Naive, central memory and Treg TCRB repertoires appeared more alike in patients than in healthy donors.

Donors contributed one heparinised blood draw apiece, averaging around 100 mL. What was sequenced were expressed TCRB transcripts, since all of the isolated RNA had been reverse transcribed. TCRdb's table, derived via immunoSEQ multiplex PCR, lists solely in-frame clones and lacks some. Of 250,000 to 300,000 clones listed, 20% to 25% are singletons. Material: naive CD4+ T cells from blood. The TCR comes from a woman under 40 with type 1 diabetes. The rearrangement uses TRBV19 and TRBJ1-3; a possible D gene is TRBD1 (5 bases). This chain's CDR3 is CATIQGGNTIYF. The CDR3 DNA is TGTGCCACGATTCAGGGAGGAAACACCATATATTTT.